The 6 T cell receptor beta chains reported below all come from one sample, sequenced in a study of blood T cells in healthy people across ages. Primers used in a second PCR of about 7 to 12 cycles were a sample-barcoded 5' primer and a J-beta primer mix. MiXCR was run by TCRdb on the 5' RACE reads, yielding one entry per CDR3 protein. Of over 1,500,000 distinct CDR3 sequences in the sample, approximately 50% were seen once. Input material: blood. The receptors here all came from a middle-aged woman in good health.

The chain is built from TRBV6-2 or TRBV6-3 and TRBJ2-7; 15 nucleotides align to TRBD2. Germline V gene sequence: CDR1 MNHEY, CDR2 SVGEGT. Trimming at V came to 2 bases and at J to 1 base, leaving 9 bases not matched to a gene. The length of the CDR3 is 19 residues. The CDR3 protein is CASSYRPGLAGGLSYEQYF. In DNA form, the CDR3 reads TGTGCCAGCAGTTACCGACCGGGACTAGCGGGGGGCCTATCCTACGAGCAGTACTTC.

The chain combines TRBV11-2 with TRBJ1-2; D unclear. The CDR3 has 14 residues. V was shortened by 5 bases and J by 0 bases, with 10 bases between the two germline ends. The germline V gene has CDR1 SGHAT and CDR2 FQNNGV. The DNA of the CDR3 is TGTGCCAGCAGCCCACTCCCAGCTAACTATGGCTACACCTTC. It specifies CASSPLPANYGYTF.

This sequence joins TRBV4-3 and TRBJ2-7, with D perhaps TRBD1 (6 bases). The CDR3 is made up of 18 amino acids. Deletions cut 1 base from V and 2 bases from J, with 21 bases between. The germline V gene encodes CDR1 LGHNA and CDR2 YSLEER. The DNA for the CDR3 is TGCGCCAGCAGCCAAGCCCAGCCGAGAAGGGACACCCCCTACGAGCAGTACTTC. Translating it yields CASSQAQPRRDTPYEQYF.

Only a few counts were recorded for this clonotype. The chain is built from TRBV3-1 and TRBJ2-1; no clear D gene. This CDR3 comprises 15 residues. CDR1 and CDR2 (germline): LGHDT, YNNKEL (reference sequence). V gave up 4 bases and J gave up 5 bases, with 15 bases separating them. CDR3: CASSRNVMGNNEQFF. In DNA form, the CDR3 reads TGTGCCAGCAGCCGTAACGTAATGGGAAACAATGAGCAGTTCTTC.

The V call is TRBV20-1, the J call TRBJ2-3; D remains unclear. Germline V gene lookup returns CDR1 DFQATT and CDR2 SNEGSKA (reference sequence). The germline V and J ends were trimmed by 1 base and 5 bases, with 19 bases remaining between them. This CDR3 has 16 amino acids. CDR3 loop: CSARVLRSDVRDTQYF. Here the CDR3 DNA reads TGCAGTGCTAGAGTCTTAAGGTCGGACGTGAGAGATACGCAGTATTTT.

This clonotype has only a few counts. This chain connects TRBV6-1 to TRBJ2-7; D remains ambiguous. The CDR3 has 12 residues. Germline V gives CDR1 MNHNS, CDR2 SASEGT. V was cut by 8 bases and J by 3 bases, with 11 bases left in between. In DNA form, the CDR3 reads TGTGCCAGCTCGGTGACGTACTACGAGCAGTACTTC. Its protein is CASSVTYYEQYF.